Following are 24 T cell receptor beta chains from one sample sequenced in a study of graft-versus-host responses after intestinal transplantation. Antigens for these TCRs are unknown. Repertoires were generated with immunoSEQ multiplex PCR, while TCRdb's copy carries only in-frame clones and drops some. The sample lists nearly 90,000 clones, roughly four fifths occurring once. The input for sequencing was unstimulated CD8+ T cells sorted from spleen or lymph node cells, taken before intestinal transplant. These receptor sequences come from a human donor who received an intestinal transplant.

The rearrangement joins TRBV7-2 to TRBJ2-1; 13 nucleotides line up with TRBD2. Per the germline V gene, CDR1 is SGHTA and CDR2 is FQGNSA. The CDR3 runs 15 residues. V lost 6 bases, J lost 8 bases, and 7 bases stayed unmatched. The CDR3 spells CASSFGTSGDDEQFF. The CDR3 DNA reads as TGTGCCAGCAGTTTCGGGACTAGCGGGGACGATGAGCAGTTCTTC.

The chain recombines TRBV7-3 with TRBJ2-4; D may be TRBD1 or TRBD2 (7 bases each). CDR1 and CDR2 (germline): SGHTA, FQGTGA. Between the trimmed V and J ends, which lost 0 bases and 8 bases, there was a span of 14 bases. The CDR3 is made up of 15 amino acids. The CDR3, as DNA: TGTGCCAGCAGCTTAACGGGAGGGGGCCAAGACATTCAGTACTTC. Amino acids: CASSLTGGGQDIQYF.

The rearrangement uses TRBV4-1 and TRBJ1-1; D unclear. This CDR3 spans 14 amino acids. Per the germline V gene, CDR1 is MGHRA and CDR2 is YSYEKL. Trimming took off 1 base at V and 3 bases at J, with 9 bases between the two ends. The CDR3 DNA is TGCGCCAGCAGCCAAGGATTCCGGGACACTGAAGCTTTCTTT. As protein: CASSQGFRDTEAFF.

This chain's CDR3 is CASSLSIAQNTEAFF. In nucleotides, the CDR3 is TGTGCCAGCAGTTTATCGATTGCACAGAACACTGAAGCTTTCTTT. The chain employs TRBV27 and TRBJ1-1; D not certain. This CDR3 region has 15 residues. The V and J ends lost 0 bases and 1 base respectively, with 9 bases between them. Germline lookup yields CDR1 MNHEY and CDR2 SMNVEV (reference sequence).

This clone was observed once. V and J are TRBV19 and TRBJ2-4; possible D gene TRBD1, 5 bases. This CDR3 is built from 17 residues. V was cut by 7 bases and J by 0 bases, with 19 bases left in between. Germline CDR1 is LNHDA and CDR2 is SQIVND (reference sequence). This CDR3 reads CASTKDGAPLAKNIQYF. As DNA, the CDR3 is TGTGCCAGTACCAAAGATGGGGCTCCCTTAGCCAAAAACATTCAGTACTTC.

This sequence joins TRBV5-5 and TRBJ1-1, with D unresolved. Trimming pared 5 bases from V and 0 bases from J, leaving 8 bases between. The CDR3 loop spans 13 amino acids. From germline, CDR1 is SGHKS and CDR2 YYEKEE (reference sequence). The DNA for the CDR3 is TGTGCCAGCAGTTTGTGGGTGAACACTGAAGCTTTCTTT. It yields the protein CASSLWVNTEAFF.

The genes are TRBV6-6 and TRBJ2-7; D perhaps matches TRBD2 (5 bases). V lost 6 bases and J lost 4, with 16 bases in between. Germline CDR1 is MNHNY and CDR2 is SVGAGI (reference sequence). The CDR3 contains 14 residues. This chain's CDR3 is CASRTDLGVYEQYF. The CDR3 coding sequence is TGTGCCAGCAGAACGGACCTCGGGGTGTACGAGCAGTACTTC.

The gene calls are TRBV4-1 and TRBJ2-7; D is perhaps TRBD2 (6 bases). The V end was cut by 1 base, the J end by 4 bases, with 11 bases between. The CDR3 has 14 residues. Germline CDR1 MGHRA, CDR2 YSYEKL. CDR3 nucleotide sequence: TGCGCCAGCAGCCAAGCTCTAGCGCAATACGAGCAGTACTTC. It specifies CASSQALAQYEQYF.

The rearrangement joins TRBV7-9 to TRBJ2-7, with 7 bases matching TRBD1. After removal of 7 bases from V and 4 bases from J, the junction contained 10 bases not matched to a gene. In germline, CDR1 is SEHNR, CDR2 FQNEAQ (reference sequence). CDR3 length equals 14 residues. CDR3 sequence: CASTHTGAAYEQYF. Here the CDR3 DNA reads TGTGCCAGCACCCATACAGGGGCGGCTTACGAGCAGTACTTC.

V is TRBV5-1 and J is TRBJ1-2; 9 positions match TRBD1. The CDR3 loop spans 14 amino acids. Germline V gene sequence: CDR1 SGHRS, CDR2 YFSETQ. J was trimmed by 7 bases and V by 4 bases; bases with no gene match: 8. This CDR3 reads CASSPGTGLGGYTF. DNA for the CDR3: TGCGCCAGCAGCCCCGGGACAGGGTTAGGTGGCTACACCTTC.

The chain is built from TRBV10-3 and TRBJ1-2; a possible D gene is TRBD1 (5 bases). The germline V and J ends were trimmed by 2 bases and 4 bases, with 8 bases remaining between them. Looked up from germline, CDR1 is ENHRY and CDR2 is SYGVKD. CDR3 length: 13 residues. CDR3: CAISETGVYGYTF. The DNA of the CDR3 is TGTGCCATCAGTGAGACAGGAGTCTATGGCTACACCTTC.

This clone was counted once. The chain employs TRBV2 and TRBJ2-5; 9 bases align to TRBD1. V lost 3 bases and J lost 0; bases outside the gene matches: 8. The CDR3 runs 17 residues. Per germline, CDR1 SNHLY and CDR2 FYNNEI. The CDR3 nucleotides are TGTGCCAGCAGTGATTCGGACAGGGGTTGGGACCAAGAGACCCAGTACTTC. Translation gives CASSDSDRGWDQETQYF. Full variable domain (missing parts from reference TRBV2 and TRBJ2-5): EPEVTQTPSHQVTQMGQEVILRCVPISNHLYFYWYRQILGQKVEFLVSFYNNEISEKSEIFDDQFSVERPDGSNFTLKIRSTKLEDSAMYFCASSDSDRGWDQETQYFGPGTRLLVL.

J is TRBJ2-1 and V is TRBV5-1; D is ambiguous. V was shortened by 1 base and J by 8 bases, with 10 bases between the two germline ends. Germline-derived CDR1 and CDR2 are SGHRS and YFSETQ. The CDR3 has 13 amino acids. This CDR3 reads CASSLTQVHEQFF. Written as DNA, the CDR3 is TGCGCCAGCAGCTTGACTCAAGTCCATGAGCAGTTCTTC.

CDR3 DNA sequence: TGCGCCAGCAGCCAAGAGGACAGGGTGTACACTGAAGCTTTCTTT. Protein sequence: CASSQEDRVYTEAFF. This rearrangement joins TRBV4-1 to TRBJ1-1, with TRBD1 matching over 8 bases. Trimming cost V 0 bases and J 3 bases; bases outside gene matches: 3. Looked up from germline, CDR1 is MGHRA and CDR2 is YSYEKL. The CDR3 length is 15 residues.

V usage is TRBV2 and J usage is TRBJ1-2; TRBD1 is a possible D gene (5 bases). Trimming cost V 10 bases and J 2 bases, with 17 bases left between them. Germline CDR1 SNHLY, CDR2 FYNNEI. The CDR3 is 14 amino acids. The DNA of the CDR3 is TGTGCCACCGAGGGGACTCAATTCAACTATGGCTACACCTTC. Its protein is CATEGTQFNYGYTF.

This clone was seen once. The chain recombines TRBV25-1 with TRBJ2-1; no reliable D call. Between the trimmed V and J ends, which lost 6 bases and 6 bases, there was a span of 18 bases. The length of the CDR3 is 15 residues. Germline loops: CDR1 MGHDK, CDR2 SYGVNS. CDR3 bases: TGTGCCAGCAGCTTCCTTGGACCCCGGGCCAATGAGCAGTTCTTC. This encodes CASSFLGPRANEQFF.

CDR3 DNA sequence: TGTGCCAGCAGCTACCGGGACAGGTCCACAGATACGCAGTATTTT. Residues: CASSYRDRSTDTQYF. The rearrangement joins TRBV5-5 to TRBJ2-3; TRBD1 matches 8 bases. With 3 bases clipped from V and 2 bases from J, the junction kept 5 bases outside the gene matches. This CDR3 region has 15 residues. Per the germline V gene, CDR1 is SGHKS and CDR2 is YYEKEE (reference sequence).

The V call is TRBV29-1, the J call TRBJ1-6; 10 nucleotides line up with TRBD1. V lost 4 bases, J lost 0 bases, and 9 bases stayed unmatched. The CDR3 runs 18 residues. Germline V gene sequence: CDR1 SQVTM, CDR2 ANQGSEA. CDR3 DNA sequence: TGCAGCGTTGGATCCCCCCGGGACAGGGGCTCCTATAATTCACCCCTCCACTTT. Residues: CSVGSPRDRGSYNSPLHF.

The chain employs TRBV5-1 and TRBJ2-1, with D possibly TRBD1 on 6 matching bases. Germline V gene lookup returns CDR1 SGHRS and CDR2 YFSETQ. Trimming shortened V by 0 bases and J by 6 bases, and 7 bases separated the two germline ends. The CDR3 covers 13 residues. CDR3 sequence reads: CASSLDRANEQFF. The CDR3 DNA sequence: TGCGCCAGCAGCTTGGACAGGGCCAATGAGCAGTTCTTC.

The genes are TRBV6-5 and TRBJ2-5; maybe TRBD1 (7 bases). The CDR3 is 15 amino acids. Trimming cost V 2 bases and J 5 bases, with 15 bases left between them. Germline loops: CDR1 MNHEY, CDR2 SVGAGI. Here the CDR3 reads CASSYGRDSGETQYF. The CDR3 DNA is TGTGCCAGCAGTTACGGTAGGGACAGCGGGGAGACCCAGTACTTC.

The V gene is TRBV10-3, the J gene TRBJ1-1, with D tentatively TRBD1 (6 bases). Germline values: CDR1 ENHRY, CDR2 SYGVKD. CDR3 size: 16 residues. Trimming removed 1 base from V and 1 base from J, with 13 bases in between. CDR3 sequence (DNA): TGTGCCATCAGTGAGTGGGGGGCTGAGGGGAACACTGAAGCTTTCTTT. This codes for CAISEWGAEGNTEAFF.

In its sample, this clone was seen a few times. V usage is TRBV6-1 and J usage is TRBJ2-1; D ambiguous. V was pared by 4 bases and J by 8 bases, with 12 bases between. The CDR3 runs to 13 residues. Germline V lookup: CDR1 MNHNS, CDR2 SASEGT. CDR3 amino acids: CASSVFLSDEQFF. The CDR3 DNA is TGTGCCAGCAGTGTGTTCCTCTCTGATGAGCAGTTCTTC.

The chain carries TRBV9 and TRBJ1-1, with D perhaps matching TRBD1 (5 bases). Trimming took off 3 bases at V and 5 bases at J, with 8 bases between the two ends. The germline gives CDR1 SGDLS, CDR2 YYNGEE. The length of the CDR3 is 12 residues. CDR3 coding DNA: TGTGCCAGCAGCGATGGGGGAACTGAAGCTTTCTTT. Its protein is CASSDGGTEAFF.

The rearrangement links TRBV28 to TRBJ2-7; 8 bases are a match to TRBD2. There are 17 residues in the CDR3. Per the germline V gene, CDR1 is MDHEN and CDR2 is SYDVKM. The V and J ends lost 2 bases and 2 bases, in that order; junction bases with no gene match: 11. The CDR3 coding sequence is TGTGCCAGCAGTTTAATATTCTCCGGGACTAGGGCCTACGAGCAGTACTTC. It codes for CASSLIFSGTRAYEQYF. Full variable domain (remainder filled in from reference TRBV28 and TRBJ2-7): DVKVTQSSRYLVKRTGEKVFLECVQDMDHENMFWYRQDPGLGLRLIYFSYDVKMKEKGDIPEGYSVSREKKERFSLILESASTNQTSMYLCASSLIFSGTRAYEQYFGPGTRLTVT.